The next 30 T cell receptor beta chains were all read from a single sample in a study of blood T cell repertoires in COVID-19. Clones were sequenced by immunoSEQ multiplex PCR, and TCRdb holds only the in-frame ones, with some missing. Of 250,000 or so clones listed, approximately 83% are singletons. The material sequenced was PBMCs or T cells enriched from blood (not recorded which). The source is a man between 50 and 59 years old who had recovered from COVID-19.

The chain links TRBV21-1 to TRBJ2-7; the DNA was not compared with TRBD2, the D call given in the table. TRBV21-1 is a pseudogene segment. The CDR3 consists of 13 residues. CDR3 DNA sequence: TGTGCCAGCAGCAAAAGGGCCGGGGTCGGGCAGTACTTC. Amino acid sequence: CASSKRAGVGQYF.

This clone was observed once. CDR3 loop: CASSIGGGTTIPYEQYF. The CDR3 coding sequence is TGTGCCAGCAGCATAGGGGGGGGGACTACTATTCCCTACGAGCAGTACTTC. The J gene is TRBJ2-7, the V gene TRBV7-2, with D maybe TRBD2 (7 bases). Trimming shortened V by 5 bases and J by 2 bases, and 22 bases separated the two germline ends. CDR1 and CDR2 from the germline V gene are SGHTA and FQGNSA. The CDR3 sequence is 17 residues long.

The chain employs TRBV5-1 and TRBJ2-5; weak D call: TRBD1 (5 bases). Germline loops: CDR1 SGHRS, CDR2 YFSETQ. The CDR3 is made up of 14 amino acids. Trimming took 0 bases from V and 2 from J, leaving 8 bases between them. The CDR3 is CASSLGTIQETQYF. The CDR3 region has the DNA TGCGCCAGCAGCTTGGGGACAATACAAGAGACCCAGTACTTC. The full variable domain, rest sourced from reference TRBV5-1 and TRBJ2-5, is KAGVTQTPRYLIKTRGQQVTLSCSPISGHRSVSWYQQTPGQGLQFLFEYFSETQRNKGNFPGRFSGRQFSNSRSEMNVSTLELGDSALYLCASSLGTIQETQYFGPGTRLLVL.

Here the CDR3 DNA reads TGCGCCAGCAGCCAGATAGCGGGACTGAGGCCCGGATATGGCGAGCAGTACTTC. Translating gives CASSQIAGLRPGYGEQYF. The rearrangement joins TRBV5-1 to TRBJ2-7; 8 bases map to TRBD2. The germline gives CDR1 SGHRS, CDR2 YFSETQ. The CDR3 extends over 18 amino acids. Trimming cost V 4 bases and J 6 bases; bases outside gene matches: 21. Filled out from reference TRBV5-1 and TRBJ2-7, the complete variable domain reads KAGVTQTPRYLIKTRGQQVTLSCSPISGHRSVSWYQQTPGQGLQFLFEYFSETQRNKGNFPGRFSGRQFSNSRSEMNVSTLELGDSALYLCASSQIAGLRPGYGEQYFGPGTRLTVT.

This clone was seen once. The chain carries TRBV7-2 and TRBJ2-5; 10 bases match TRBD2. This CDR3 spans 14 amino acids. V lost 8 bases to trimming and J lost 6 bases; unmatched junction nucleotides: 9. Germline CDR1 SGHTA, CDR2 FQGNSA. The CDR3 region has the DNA TGTGCCAGCGGGGGAGCGGGAGGGCCGCAGACCCAGTACTTC. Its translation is CASGGAGGPQTQYF.

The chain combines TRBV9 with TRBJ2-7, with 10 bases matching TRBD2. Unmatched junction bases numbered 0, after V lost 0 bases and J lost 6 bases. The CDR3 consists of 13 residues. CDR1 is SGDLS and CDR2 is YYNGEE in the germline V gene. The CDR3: CASSVVAGGEQYF. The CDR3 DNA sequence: TGTGCCAGCAGCGTAGTAGCGGGAGGCGAGCAGTACTTC.

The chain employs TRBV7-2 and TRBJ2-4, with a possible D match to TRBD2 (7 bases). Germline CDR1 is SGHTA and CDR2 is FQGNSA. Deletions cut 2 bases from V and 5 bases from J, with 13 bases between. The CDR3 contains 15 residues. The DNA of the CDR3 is TGTGCCAGCAGCTTAACTAGGGGGGGACAAAACATTCAGTACTTC. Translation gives CASSLTRGGQNIQYF.

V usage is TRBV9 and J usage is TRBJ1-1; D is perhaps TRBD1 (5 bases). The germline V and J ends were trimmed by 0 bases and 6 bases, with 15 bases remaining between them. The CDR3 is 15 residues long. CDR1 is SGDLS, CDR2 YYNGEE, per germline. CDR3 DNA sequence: TGTGCCAGCAGCGTAGGGAGGGGTAGCTCCCCTGAAGCTTTCTTT. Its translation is CASSVGRGSSPEAFF.

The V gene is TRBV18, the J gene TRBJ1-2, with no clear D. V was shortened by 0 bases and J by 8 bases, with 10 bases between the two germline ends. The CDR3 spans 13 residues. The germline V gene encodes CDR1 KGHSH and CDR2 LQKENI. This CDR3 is CASSPPARGGYTF. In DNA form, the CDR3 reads TGTGCCAGCTCACCACCAGCCCGGGGAGGCTACACCTTC.

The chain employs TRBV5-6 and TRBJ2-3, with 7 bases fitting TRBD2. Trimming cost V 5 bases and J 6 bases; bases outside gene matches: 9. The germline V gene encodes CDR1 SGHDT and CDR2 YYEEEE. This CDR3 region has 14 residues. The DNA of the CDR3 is TGTGCCAGCAGGCGGCCCCAGGGAGGGGATACGCAGTATTTT. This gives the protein CASRRPQGGDTQYF.

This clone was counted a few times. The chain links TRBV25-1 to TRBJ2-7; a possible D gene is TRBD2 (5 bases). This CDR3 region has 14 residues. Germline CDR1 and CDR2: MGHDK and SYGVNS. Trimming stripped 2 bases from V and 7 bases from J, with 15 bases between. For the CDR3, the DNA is TGTGCCAGCAGTGAAGCGTCGGGGATAGGGGAGCAGTACTTC. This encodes CASSEASGIGEQYF.

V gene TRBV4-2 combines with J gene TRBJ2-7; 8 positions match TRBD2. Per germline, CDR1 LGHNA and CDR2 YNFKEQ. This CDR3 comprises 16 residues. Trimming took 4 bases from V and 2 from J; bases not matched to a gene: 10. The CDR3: CASSRDSGDAAYEQYF. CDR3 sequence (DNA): TGTGCCAGCAGCCGGGATAGCGGGGACGCTGCCTACGAGCAGTACTTC.

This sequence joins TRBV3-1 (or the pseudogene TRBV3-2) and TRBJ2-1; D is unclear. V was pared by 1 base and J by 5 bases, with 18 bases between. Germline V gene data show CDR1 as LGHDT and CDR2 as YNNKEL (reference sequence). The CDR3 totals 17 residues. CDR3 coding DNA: TGTGCCAGCAGCCAAGCCCCCCCCGATGAGGTGGACAATGAGCAGTTCTTC. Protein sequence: CASSQAPPDEVDNEQFF.

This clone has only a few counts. As DNA, the CDR3 is TGTGCCAGCAGGCGGGACAGGGGGTCTGGAAACACCATATATTTT. It codes for CASRRDRGSGNTIYF. The chain links TRBV6-5 to TRBJ1-3; 11 nucleotides agree with TRBD1. Trimming at V came to 6 bases and at J to 1 base, leaving 2 bases not matched to a gene. The germline V gene has CDR1 MNHEY and CDR2 SVGAGI. The CDR3 covers 15 residues.

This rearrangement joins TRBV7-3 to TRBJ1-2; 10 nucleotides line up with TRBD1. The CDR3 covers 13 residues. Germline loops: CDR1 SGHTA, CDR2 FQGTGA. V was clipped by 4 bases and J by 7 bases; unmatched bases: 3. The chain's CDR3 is CASSSGTGAGYTF. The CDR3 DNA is TGTGCCAGCAGCTCGGGGACAGGGGCTGGCTACACCTTC.

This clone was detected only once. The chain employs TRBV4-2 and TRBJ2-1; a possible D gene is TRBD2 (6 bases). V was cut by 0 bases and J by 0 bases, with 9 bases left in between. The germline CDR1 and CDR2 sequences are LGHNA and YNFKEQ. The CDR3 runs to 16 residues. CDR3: CASSQEGGNSYNEQFF. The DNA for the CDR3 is TGTGCCAGCAGCCAAGAAGGAGGGAACTCCTACAATGAGCAGTTCTTC.

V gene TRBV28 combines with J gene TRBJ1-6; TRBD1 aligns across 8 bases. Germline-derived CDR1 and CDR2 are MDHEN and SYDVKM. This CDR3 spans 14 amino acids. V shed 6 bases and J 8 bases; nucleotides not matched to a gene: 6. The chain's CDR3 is CASSRDRFDSPLHF. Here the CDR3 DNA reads TGTGCCAGCAGCCGGGACAGGTTTGATTCACCCCTCCACTTT. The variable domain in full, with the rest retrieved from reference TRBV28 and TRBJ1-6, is DVKVTQSSRYLVKRTGEKVFLECVQDMDHENMFWYRQDPGLGLRLIYFSYDVKMKEKGDIPEGYSVSREKKERFSLILESASTNQTSMYLCASSRDRFDSPLHFGNGTRLTVT.

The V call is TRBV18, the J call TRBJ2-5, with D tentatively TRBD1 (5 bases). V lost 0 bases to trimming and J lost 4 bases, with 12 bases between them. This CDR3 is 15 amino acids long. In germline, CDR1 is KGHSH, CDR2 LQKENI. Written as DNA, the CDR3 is TGTGCCAGCTCACCACCAGGGATGGGGCGAGAGACCCAGTACTTC. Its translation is CASSPPGMGRETQYF.

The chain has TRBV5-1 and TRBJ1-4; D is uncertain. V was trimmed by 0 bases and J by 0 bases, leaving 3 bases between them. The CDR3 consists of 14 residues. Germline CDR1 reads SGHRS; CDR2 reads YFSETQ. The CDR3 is CASSLAATNEKLFF. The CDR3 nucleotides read TGCGCCAGCAGCTTGGCAGCAACTAATGAAAAACTGTTTTTT.

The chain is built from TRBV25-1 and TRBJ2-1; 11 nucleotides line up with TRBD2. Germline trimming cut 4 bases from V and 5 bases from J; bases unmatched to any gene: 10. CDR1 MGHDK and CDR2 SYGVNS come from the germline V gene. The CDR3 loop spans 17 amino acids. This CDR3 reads CASSAIAGGPGNNEQFF. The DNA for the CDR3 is TGTGCCAGCAGTGCTATAGCGGGAGGGCCTGGGAACAATGAGCAGTTCTTC.

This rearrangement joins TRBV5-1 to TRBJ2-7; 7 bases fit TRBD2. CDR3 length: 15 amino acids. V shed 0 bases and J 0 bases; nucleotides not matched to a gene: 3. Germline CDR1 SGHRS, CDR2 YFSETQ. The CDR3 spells CASSLGRTSSYEQYF. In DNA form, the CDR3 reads TGCGCCAGCAGCTTGGGGCGGACTAGCTCCTACGAGCAGTACTTC.

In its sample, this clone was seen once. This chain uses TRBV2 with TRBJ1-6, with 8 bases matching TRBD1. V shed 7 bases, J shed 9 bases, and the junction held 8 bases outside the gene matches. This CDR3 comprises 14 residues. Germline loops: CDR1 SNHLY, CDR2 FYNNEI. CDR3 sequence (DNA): TGTGCCAGCACAGCCGGGACAGGAAGTTCACCCCTCCACTTT. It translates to CASTAGTGSSPLHF.

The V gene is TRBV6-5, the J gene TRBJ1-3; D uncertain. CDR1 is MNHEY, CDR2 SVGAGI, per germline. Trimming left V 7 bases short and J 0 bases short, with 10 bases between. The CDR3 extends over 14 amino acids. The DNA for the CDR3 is TGTGCCAGCACCCCCGACAACTCTGGAAACACCATATATTTT. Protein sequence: CASTPDNSGNTIYF.

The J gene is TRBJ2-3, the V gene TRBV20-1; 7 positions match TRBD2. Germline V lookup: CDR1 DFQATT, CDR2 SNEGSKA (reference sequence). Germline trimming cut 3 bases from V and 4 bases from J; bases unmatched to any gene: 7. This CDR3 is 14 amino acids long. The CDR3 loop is CSASSAGSADTQYF. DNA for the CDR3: TGCAGTGCTAGTTCAGCGGGGTCGGCAGATACGCAGTATTTT.

The CDR3 bases are TGTGCCAGCAGCGTTTGGAGTGGAGAGACCCAGTACTTC. Amino acids: CASSVWSGETQYF. V and J are TRBV9 and TRBJ2-5; D remains ambiguous. Trimming took 2 bases from V and 4 from J, leaving 9 bases between them. CDR1 SGDLS and CDR2 YYNGEE come from the germline V gene. The length of the CDR3 is 13 residues.

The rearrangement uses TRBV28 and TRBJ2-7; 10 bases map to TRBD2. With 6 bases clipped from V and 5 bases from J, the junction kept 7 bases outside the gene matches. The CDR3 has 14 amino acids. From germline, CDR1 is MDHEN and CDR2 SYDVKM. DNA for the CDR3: TGTGCCAGCAGCCTTAGCGGGAGGATCAACGAGCAGTACTTC. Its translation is CASSLSGRINEQYF.

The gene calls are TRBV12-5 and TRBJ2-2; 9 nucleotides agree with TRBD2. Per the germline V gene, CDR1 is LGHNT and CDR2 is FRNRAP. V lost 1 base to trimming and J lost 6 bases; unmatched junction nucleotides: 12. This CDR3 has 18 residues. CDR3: CASGLGLGGGAAAGELFF. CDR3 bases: TGTGCTAGTGGTTTGGGTCTCGGCGGGGGGGCAGCGGCCGGGGAGCTGTTTTTT.

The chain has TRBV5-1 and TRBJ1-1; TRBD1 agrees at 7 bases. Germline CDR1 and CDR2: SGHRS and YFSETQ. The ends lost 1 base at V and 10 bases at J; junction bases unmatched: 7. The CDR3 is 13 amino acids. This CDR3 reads CASSLKGAQGAFF. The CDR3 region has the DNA TGCGCCAGCAGCTTGAAGGGGGCGCAGGGAGCTTTCTTT.

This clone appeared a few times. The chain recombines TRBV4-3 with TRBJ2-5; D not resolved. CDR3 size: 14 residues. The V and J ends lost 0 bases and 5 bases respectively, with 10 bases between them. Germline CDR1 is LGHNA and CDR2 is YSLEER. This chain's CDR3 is CASSQDSSFETQYF. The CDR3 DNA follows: TGCGCCAGCAGCCAAGACAGTAGCTTCGAGACCCAGTACTTC.

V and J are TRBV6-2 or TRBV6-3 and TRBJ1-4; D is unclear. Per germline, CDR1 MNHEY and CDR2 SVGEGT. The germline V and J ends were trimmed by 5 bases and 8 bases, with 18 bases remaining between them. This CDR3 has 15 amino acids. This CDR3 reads CASSRRSPGGEKLFF. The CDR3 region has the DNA TGTGCCAGCAGTCGCAGAAGCCCGGGAGGCGAAAAACTGTTTTTT.